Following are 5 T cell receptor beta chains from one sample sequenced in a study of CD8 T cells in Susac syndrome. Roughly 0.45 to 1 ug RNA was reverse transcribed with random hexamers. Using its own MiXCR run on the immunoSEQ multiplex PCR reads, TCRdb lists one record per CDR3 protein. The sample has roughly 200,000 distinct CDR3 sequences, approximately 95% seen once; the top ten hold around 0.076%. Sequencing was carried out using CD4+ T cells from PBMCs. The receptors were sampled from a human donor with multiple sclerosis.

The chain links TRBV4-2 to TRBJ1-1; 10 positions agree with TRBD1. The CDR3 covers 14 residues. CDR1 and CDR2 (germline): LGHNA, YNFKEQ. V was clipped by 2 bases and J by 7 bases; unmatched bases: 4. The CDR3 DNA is TGTGCCAGCAGCCAAACGGGACAGGGGTTTGAAGCTTTCTTT. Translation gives CASSQTGQGFEAFF.

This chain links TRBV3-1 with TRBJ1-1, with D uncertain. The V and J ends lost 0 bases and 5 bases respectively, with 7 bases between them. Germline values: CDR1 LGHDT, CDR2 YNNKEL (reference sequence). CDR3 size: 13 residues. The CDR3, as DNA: TGTGCCAGCAGCCAAGAGCAGAGAACTGAAGCTTTCTTT. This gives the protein CASSQEQRTEAFF.

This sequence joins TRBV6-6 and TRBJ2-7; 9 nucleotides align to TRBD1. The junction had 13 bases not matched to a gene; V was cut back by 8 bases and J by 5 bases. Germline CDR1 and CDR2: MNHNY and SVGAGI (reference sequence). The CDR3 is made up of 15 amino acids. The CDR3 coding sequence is TGTGCCAGCCGCCCACCGGGACAGGGACAGGACGAGCAGTACTTC. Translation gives CASRPPGQGQDEQYF.

CDR3 loop: CAWMPLGDTEAFF. The CDR3 region has the DNA TGTGCCTGGATGCCGCTTGGGGACACTGAAGCTTTCTTT. The V and J genes are TRBV30 and TRBJ1-1; D not resolved. Per germline, CDR1 GTSNPN and CDR2 SVGIG (reference sequence). Between the trimmed V and J ends, which lost 4 bases and 3 bases, there was a span of 12 bases. The CDR3 contains 13 residues.

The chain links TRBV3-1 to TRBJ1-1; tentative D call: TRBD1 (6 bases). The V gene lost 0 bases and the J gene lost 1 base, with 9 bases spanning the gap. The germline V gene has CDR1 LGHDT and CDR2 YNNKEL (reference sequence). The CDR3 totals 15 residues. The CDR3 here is CASSQDQQGNTEAFF. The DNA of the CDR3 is TGTGCCAGCAGCCAAGATCAACAGGGGAACACTGAAGCTTTCTTT.